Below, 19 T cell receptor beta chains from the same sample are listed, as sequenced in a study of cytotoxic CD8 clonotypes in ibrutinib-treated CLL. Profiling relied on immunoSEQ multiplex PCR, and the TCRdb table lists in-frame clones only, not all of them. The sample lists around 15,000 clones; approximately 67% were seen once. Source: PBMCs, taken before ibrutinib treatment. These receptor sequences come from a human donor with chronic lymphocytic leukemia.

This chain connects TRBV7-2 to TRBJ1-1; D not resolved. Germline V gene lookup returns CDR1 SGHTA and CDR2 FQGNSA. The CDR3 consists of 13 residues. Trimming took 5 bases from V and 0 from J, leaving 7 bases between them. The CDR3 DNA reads TGTGCCAGCAGCCCTCGGATGAACACTGAAGCTTTCTTT. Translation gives CASSPRMNTEAFF.

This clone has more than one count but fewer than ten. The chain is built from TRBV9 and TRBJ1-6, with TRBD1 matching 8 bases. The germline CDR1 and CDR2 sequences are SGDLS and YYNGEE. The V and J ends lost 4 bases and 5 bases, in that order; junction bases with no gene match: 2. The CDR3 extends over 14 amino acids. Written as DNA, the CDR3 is TGTGCCAGCAGCCCGACAGGGGATAATTCACCCCTCCACTTT. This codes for CASSPTGDNSPLHF.

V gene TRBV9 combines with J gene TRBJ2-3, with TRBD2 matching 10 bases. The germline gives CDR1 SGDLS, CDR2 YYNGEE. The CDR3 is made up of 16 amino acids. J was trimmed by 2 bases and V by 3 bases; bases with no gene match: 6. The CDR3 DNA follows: TGTGCCAGCAGCGCCCCTAGCGGGGGATCCACAGATACGCAGTATTTT. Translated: CASSAPSGGSTDTQYF.

CDR3 coding DNA: TGTGCCAGTAGTAGCAGGGACGAGCAGTTCTTC. Translated: CASSSRDEQFF. This chain connects TRBV19 to TRBJ2-1; D assignment may be TRBD1 or TRBD2 (5 bases each). The CDR3 runs to 11 residues. CDR1 LNHDA and CDR2 SQIVND come from the germline V gene (reference sequence). Trimming pared 4 bases from V and 10 bases from J, leaving 8 bases between.

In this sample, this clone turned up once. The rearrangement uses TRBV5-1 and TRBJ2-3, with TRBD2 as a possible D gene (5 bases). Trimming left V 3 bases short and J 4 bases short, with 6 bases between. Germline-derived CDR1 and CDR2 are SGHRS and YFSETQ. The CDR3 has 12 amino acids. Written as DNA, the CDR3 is TGCGCCAGCAGCTCGGGATCAGATACGCAGTATTTT. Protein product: CASSSGSDTQYF.

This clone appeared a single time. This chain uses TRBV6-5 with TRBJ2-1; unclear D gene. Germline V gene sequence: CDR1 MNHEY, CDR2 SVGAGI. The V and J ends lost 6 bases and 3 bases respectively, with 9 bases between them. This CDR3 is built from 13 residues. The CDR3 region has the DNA TGTGCCAGCAGCTATTTAGGCTACAATGAGCAGTTCTTC. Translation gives CASSYLGYNEQFF.

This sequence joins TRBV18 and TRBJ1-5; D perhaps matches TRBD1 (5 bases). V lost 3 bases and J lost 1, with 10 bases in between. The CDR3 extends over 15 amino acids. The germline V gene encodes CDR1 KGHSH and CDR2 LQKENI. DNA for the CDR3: TGTGCCAGCTCACCCTTTGGGGCGAGCAATCAGCCCCAGCATTTT. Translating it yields CASSPFGASNQPQHF.

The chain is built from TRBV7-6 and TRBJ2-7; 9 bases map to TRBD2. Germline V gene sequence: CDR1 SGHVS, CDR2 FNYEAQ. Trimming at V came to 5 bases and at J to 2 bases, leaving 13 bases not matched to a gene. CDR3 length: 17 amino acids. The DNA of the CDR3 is TGTGCCAGCAGCAGCAGAGTCCCGGGACTAGCAGCCTACGAGCAGTACTTC. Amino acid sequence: CASSSRVPGLAAYEQYF. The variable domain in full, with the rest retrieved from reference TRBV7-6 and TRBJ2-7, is GAGVSQSPRYKVTKRGQDVALRCDPISGHVSLYWYRQALGQGPEFLTYFNYEAQQDKSGLPNDRFSAERPEGSISTLTIQRTEQRDSAMYRCASSSRVPGLAAYEQYFGPGTRLTVT.

This CDR3 reads CAWAVSDTQYF. The CDR3 DNA follows: TGTGCCTGGGCTGTCTCAGATACGCAGTATTTT. This chain connects TRBV30 to TRBJ2-3; D ambiguous. The ends were cut back, 5 bases at V and 4 bases at J, with 7 bases in the middle. Germline assignment: CDR1 GTSNPN and CDR2 SVGIG (reference sequence). The CDR3 is made up of 11 amino acids.

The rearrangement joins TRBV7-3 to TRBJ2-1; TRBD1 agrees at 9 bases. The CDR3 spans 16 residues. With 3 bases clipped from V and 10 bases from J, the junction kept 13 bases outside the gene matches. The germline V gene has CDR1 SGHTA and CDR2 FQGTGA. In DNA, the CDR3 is TGTGCCAGCAGCTTTGGGTCCGGGACAGGGCGGCCCGAGCAGTTCTTC. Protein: CASSFGSGTGRPEQFF.

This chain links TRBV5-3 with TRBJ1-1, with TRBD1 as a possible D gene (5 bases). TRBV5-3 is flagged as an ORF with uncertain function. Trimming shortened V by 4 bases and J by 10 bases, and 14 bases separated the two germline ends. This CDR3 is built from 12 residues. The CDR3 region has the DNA TGTGCCAGAAGCCCAAAGGGGATGGGAGCTTTCTTT. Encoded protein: CARSPKGMGAFF.

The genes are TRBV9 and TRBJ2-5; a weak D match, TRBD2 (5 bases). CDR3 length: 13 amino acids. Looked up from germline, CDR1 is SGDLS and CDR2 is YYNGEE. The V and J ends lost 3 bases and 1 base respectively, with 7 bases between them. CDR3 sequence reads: CASSESGQETQYF. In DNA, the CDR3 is TGTGCCAGCAGCGAAAGCGGCCAAGAGACCCAGTACTTC.

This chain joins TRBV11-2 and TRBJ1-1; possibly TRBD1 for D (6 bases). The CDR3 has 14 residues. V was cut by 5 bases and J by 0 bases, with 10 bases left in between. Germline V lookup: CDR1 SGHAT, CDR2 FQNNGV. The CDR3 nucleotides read TGTGCCAGCAGCCGTGGACAGATGAACACTGAAGCTTTCTTT. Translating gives CASSRGQMNTEAFF.

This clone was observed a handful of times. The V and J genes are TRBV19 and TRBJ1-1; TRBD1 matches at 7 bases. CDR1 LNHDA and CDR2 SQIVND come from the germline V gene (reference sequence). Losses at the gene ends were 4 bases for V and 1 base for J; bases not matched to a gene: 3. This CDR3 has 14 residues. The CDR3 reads CASSRQGGNTEAFF. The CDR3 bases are TGTGCCAGTAGTAGACAGGGAGGGAACACTGAAGCTTTCTTT.

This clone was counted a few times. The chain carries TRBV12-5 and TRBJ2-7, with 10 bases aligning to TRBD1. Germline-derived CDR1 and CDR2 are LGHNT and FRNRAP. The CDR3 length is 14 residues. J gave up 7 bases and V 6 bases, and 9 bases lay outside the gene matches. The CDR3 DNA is TGTGCTAGTGGAGAGAGGGACAGGGGAGTAGAGCAGTACTTC. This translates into CASGERDRGVEQYF.

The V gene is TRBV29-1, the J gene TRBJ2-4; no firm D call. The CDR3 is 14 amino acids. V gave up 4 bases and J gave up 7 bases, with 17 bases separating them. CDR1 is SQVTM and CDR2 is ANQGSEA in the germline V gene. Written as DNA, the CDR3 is TGCAGCGTTGGGAGTTCCGGTAGAAGGAACATTCAGTACTTC. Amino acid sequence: CSVGSSGRRNIQYF.

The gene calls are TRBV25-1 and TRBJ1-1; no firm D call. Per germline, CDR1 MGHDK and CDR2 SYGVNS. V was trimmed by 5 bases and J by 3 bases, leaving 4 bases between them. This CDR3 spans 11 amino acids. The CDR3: CASSYYTEAFF. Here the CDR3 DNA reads TGTGCCAGCAGTTATTACACTGAAGCTTTCTTT.

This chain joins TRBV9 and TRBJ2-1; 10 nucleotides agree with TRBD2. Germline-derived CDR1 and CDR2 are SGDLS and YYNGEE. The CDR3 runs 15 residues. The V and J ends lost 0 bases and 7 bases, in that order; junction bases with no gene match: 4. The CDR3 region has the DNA TGTGCCAGCAGCGTAGGGAGCGGGGGGGCGAATGAGCAGTTCTTC. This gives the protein CASSVGSGGANEQFF.

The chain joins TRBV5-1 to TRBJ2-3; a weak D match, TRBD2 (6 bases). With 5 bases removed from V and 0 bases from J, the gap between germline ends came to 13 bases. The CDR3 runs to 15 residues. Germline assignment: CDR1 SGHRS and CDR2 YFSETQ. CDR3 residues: CASREIGTSTDTQYF. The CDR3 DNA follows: TGCGCCAGCAGGGAGATCGGGACTAGCACAGATACGCAGTATTTT.